These 20 T cell receptor beta chains were sequenced from one sample in a study of cytomegalovirus exposure and HLA in healthy donors (dated by TCRdb to about 2017). Library preparation used the immunoSEQ multiplex PCR assay. For the multiplex PCR, a mixture combining 60 forward primers for TCR Vbeta segments and 13 reverse primers for TCR Jbeta segments was used. TCRdb's version of the immuneACCESS table is confined to in-frame rearrangements and falls short of the full clone set. An unresolved V gene accounts for under half of the shortfall where checked; the remainder is of unknown origin. The sample table lists 60,000 to 75,000 clones, 74% of them with a count of one. 11% of the sample belongs to the ten largest clones. The specimen sequenced was PBMCs. These receptors were taken from a woman aged 60-70 years in good health and CMV-seropositive.

This sequence joins TRBV7-9 and TRBJ1-3; possible D gene TRBD1, 6 bases. The CDR3 runs to 14 residues. Germline V gene lookup returns CDR1 SEHNR and CDR2 FQNEAQ (reference sequence). Trimming took 4 bases from V and 3 from J, leaving 10 bases between them. Here the CDR3 DNA reads TGTGCCAGCAGCTCCTCCAGGGGTGGAAACACCATATATTTT. Its translation: CASSSSRGGNTIYF.

In this sample, this clone turned up a few times. The chain links TRBV30 to TRBJ1-1; D unresolved. The CDR3 totals 11 residues. V lost 2 bases and J lost 3, with 4 bases in between. Germline lookup yields CDR1 GTSNPN and CDR2 SVGIG (reference sequence). The CDR3 reads CAWSLDTEAFF. The CDR3 region has the DNA TGTGCCTGGAGTCTAGACACTGAAGCTTTCTTT.

The chain uses TRBV19 and TRBJ1-3, with no clear D. V was cut by 3 bases and J by 0 bases, with 12 bases left in between. This CDR3 has 16 amino acids. Germline CDR1 reads LNHDA; CDR2 reads SQIVND (reference sequence). CDR3 residues: CASSMGQPSSGNTIYF. The CDR3 DNA reads as TGTGCCAGTAGTATGGGCCAGCCGAGCTCTGGAAACACCATATATTTT. The full variable domain, with the rest looked up from reference TRBV19 and TRBJ1-3, is DGGITQSPKYLFRKEGQNVTLSCEQNLNHDAMYWYRQDPGQGLRLIYYSQIVNDFQKGDIAEGYSVSREKKESFPLTVTSAQKNPTAFYLCASSMGQPSSGNTIYFGEGSWLTVV.

This chain connects TRBV4-1 to TRBJ1-3, with 7 bases matching TRBD1. V was pared by 6 bases and J by 10 bases, with 3 bases of the junction left unmatched. Germline V CDR1 and CDR2: MGHRA, YSYEKL. The CDR3 runs to 11 residues. DNA of the CDR3: TGCGCCAGCAGTCAGGGGGGAACCATATATTTT. Translating it yields CASSQGGTIYF.

V is TRBV5-1 and J is TRBJ1-1; D is ambiguous. Looked up from germline, CDR1 is SGHRS and CDR2 is YFSETQ. Deletions cut 4 bases from V and 0 bases from J, with 16 bases between. The CDR3 extends over 16 amino acids. This CDR3 reads CASSPFPGVLNTEAFF. The CDR3 nucleotides are TGCGCCAGCAGCCCGTTTCCCGGGGTTTTGAACACTGAAGCTTTCTTT.

This rearrangement joins TRBV6-5 to TRBJ1-2, with no clear D. Germline lookup yields CDR1 MNHEY and CDR2 SVGAGI. The CDR3 runs to 14 residues. Trimming removed 5 bases at V and 4 bases at J, with 14 bases between. CDR3 sequence: CASSEMDGLYGYTF. CDR3 sequence (DNA): TGTGCCAGCAGTGAGATGGACGGACTCTATGGCTACACCTTC.

The chain has TRBV5-1 and TRBJ1-6, with 9 bases fitting TRBD1. The junction had 5 bases not matched to a gene; V was cut back by 6 bases and J by 7 bases. The CDR3 contains 14 residues. Germline CDR1 reads SGHRS; CDR2 reads YFSETQ. The CDR3 loop is CASNDRGGNSPLHF. The CDR3 coding sequence is TGCGCCAGCAACGACAGGGGGGGAAATTCACCCCTCCACTTT.

This chain links TRBV19 with TRBJ1-5, with no clear D. The germline V gene encodes CDR1 LNHDA and CDR2 SQIVND (reference sequence). The V and J ends lost 2 bases and 2 bases respectively, with 7 bases between them. CDR3 size: 14 residues. CDR3 nucleotide sequence: TGTGCCAGTAGTATAAGAACAGGCAATCAGCCCCAGCATTTT. It translates to CASSIRTGNQPQHF.

This sequence joins TRBV7-2 and TRBJ2-1; D ambiguous. The germline gives CDR1 SGHTA, CDR2 FQGNSA. The germline V and J ends were trimmed by 2 bases and 4 bases, with 6 bases remaining between them. CDR3 length: 13 amino acids. DNA for the CDR3: TGTGCCAGCAGCTTAAATACTTACAATGAGCAGTTCTTC. The encoded protein is CASSLNTYNEQFF.

The J gene is TRBJ2-3, the V gene TRBV15; TRBD1 matches 8 bases. J lost 6 bases, V lost 0 bases, and 8 bases had no gene match. CDR3 size: 16 residues. Germline V gene lookup returns CDR1 LNHNV and CDR2 YYDKDF (reference sequence). CDR3 bases: TGTGCCACCAGCAGAGACCGGCAGGGGGCGGGGGATACGCAGTATTTT. Translating it yields CATSRDRQGAGDTQYF.

This clone occurred a few times. This chain links TRBV7-9 with TRBJ2-1; TRBD1 is a possible D gene (6 bases). Germline CDR1 is SEHNR and CDR2 is FQNEAQ (reference sequence). The CDR3 totals 15 residues. V dropped 0 bases and J dropped 1 base, with 7 bases sitting between them. Written as DNA, the CDR3 is TGTGCCAGCAGCTTAGCACAGGGTTCCTACAATGAGCAGTTCTTC. Translating it yields CASSLAQGSYNEQFF. The whole variable domain, remainder taken from reference TRBV7-9 and TRBJ2-1, is DTGVSQNPRHKITKRGQNVTFRCDPISEHNRLYWYRQTLGQGPEFLTYFQNEAQLEKSRLLSDRFSAERPKGSFSTLEIQRTEQGDSAMYLCASSLAQGSYNEQFFGPGTRLTVL.

The chain employs TRBV28 and TRBJ1-2; D gene ambiguous. This CDR3 is 15 amino acids long. The V end lost 6 bases, the J end lost 4 bases, and 18 bases lay between the germline ends. The germline V gene has CDR1 MDHEN and CDR2 SYDVKM. The DNA of the CDR3 is TGTGCCAGCAGCTCTTCAGGTTCTGAGGGCTATGGCTACACCTTC. Translated, it gives CASSSSGSEGYGYTF.

The rearrangement joins TRBV7-3 to TRBJ2-7; 8 positions match TRBD2. Germline trimming cut 5 bases from V and 5 bases from J; bases unmatched to any gene: 14. CDR3 length: 16 amino acids. Per germline, CDR1 SGHTA and CDR2 FQGTGA. CDR3: CASSALGGGGFDEQYF. CDR3 coding DNA: TGTGCCAGCAGCGCCCTTGGGGGCGGGGGGTTCGACGAGCAGTACTTC.

The chain combines TRBV15 with TRBJ2-7, with 10 positions matching TRBD2. Germline values: CDR1 LNHNV, CDR2 YYDKDF (reference sequence). Losses at the gene ends were 2 bases for V and 4 bases for J; bases not matched to a gene: 5. The CDR3 has 15 amino acids. CDR3 DNA: TGTGCCACCAGCAGACTCCTAGCGGGGGAGTACGAGCAGTACTTC. Its protein product is CATSRLLAGEYEQYF.

The V and J genes are TRBV11-2 and TRBJ2-3, with 7 bases matching TRBD1. J was trimmed by 0 bases and V by 5 bases; bases with no gene match: 8. This CDR3 contains 16 residues. The germline gives CDR1 SGHAT, CDR2 FQNNGV. The CDR3 sequence is CASSRPGTASTDTQYF. The CDR3 nucleotides are TGTGCCAGCAGCCGACCCGGGACAGCTAGCACAGATACGCAGTATTTT.

The rearrangement joins TRBV6-1 to TRBJ1-1; D ambiguous. V was clipped by 2 bases and J by 1 base, with 14 bases between them. Germline CDR1 is MNHNS and CDR2 is SASEGT. This CDR3 spans 16 amino acids. The CDR3 DNA follows: TGTGCCAGCAGTGAACGGGGAGGAAGGTGGAACACTGAAGCTTTCTTT. Protein: CASSERGGRWNTEAFF.

This clone appeared once. The chain employs TRBV19 and TRBJ2-1, with TRBD2 as a possible D gene (5 bases). The CDR3 is 12 amino acids. The germline gives CDR1 LNHDA, CDR2 SQIVND (reference sequence). The V gene lost 8 bases and the J gene lost 9 bases, with 14 bases spanning the gap. Here the CDR3 DNA reads TGTGCCAGTCCGGACTCTCGCTGTGAGCAGTTCTTC. Translation: CASPDSRCEQFF.

The V and J genes are TRBV5-4 and TRBJ1-1; unclear D gene. CDR3 length: 14 amino acids. Germline CDR1 reads SGHNT; CDR2 reads YYREEE (reference sequence). V was shortened by 4 bases and J by 3 bases, with 13 bases between the two germline ends. CDR3 nucleotides: TGTGCCAGCAGCCTACCTAACAGTGACACTGAAGCTTTCTTT. Its translation: CASSLPNSDTEAFF.

The J gene is TRBJ2-2, the V gene TRBV4-2, with D perhaps TRBD2 (6 bases). Trimming pared 1 base from V and 2 bases from J, leaving 14 bases between. Per the germline V gene, CDR1 is LGHNA and CDR2 is YNFKEQ. The CDR3 runs 17 residues. The CDR3 protein is CASSQGVGGDNTGELFF. In DNA form, the CDR3 reads TGTGCCAGCAGCCAAGGGGTTGGCGGGGACAACACCGGGGAGCTGTTTTTT.

The chain joins TRBV18 to TRBJ1-1; 8 positions agree with TRBD1. Germline CDR1 KGHSH, CDR2 LQKENI. This CDR3 spans 15 amino acids. The V and J ends lost 3 bases and 4 bases, in that order; junction bases with no gene match: 7. The CDR3 coding sequence is TGTGCCAGCTCACCTAGGGACAGGACTTTCACTGAAGCTTTCTTT. Translated, it gives CASSPRDRTFTEAFF.